This is a list of T cell receptor beta chains from one sample in a study of blood T cell repertoires in COVID-19. Assay used: immunoSEQ multiplex PCR; TCRdb lists only in-frame clones, some missing. The data contain around 190,000 clones, 65% to 90% of them singletons. Sequencing was done on a sample of peripheral blood. The receptor source for this set is a human donor in a cohort sampled during active COVID-19. Each CDR3 is given with its conserved first and last residue. Each record gives: V gene, J gene, clone size, CDR3 length, D gene, CDR3 protein, CDR3 DNA. The D gene is left open where the match is weak. Rows give clone size only sometimes, using once, few, many, or a class for an expanded clone.

TRBV10-1	TRBJ2-5	NA	15	TRBD2	CATLNLLAGEETQYF	TGCGCCACCTTAAACCTACTAGCGGGAGAAGAGACCCAGTACTTC
TRBV23-1	TRBJ2-3	NA	19	TRBD2	CAASSRSAGVIRRTDTQYF	TGCGCCGCCAGCAGTCGTTCTGCGGGGGTAATTCGTCGCACAGATACGCAGTATTTT
TRBV5-1	TRBJ2-7	NA	14	NA	CASSLEDIPYEQYF	TGCGCCAGCAGCTTGGAAGACATACCCTACGAGCAGTACTTC
TRBV30	TRBJ2-7	NA	12	TRBD1	CACRGQGFVQYF	TGTGCCTGTCGGGGACAGGGATTTGTGCAGTACTTC
TRBV7-2	TRBJ2-1	few	14	NA	CASSSDSGIREQFF	TGTGCCAGCAGCTCTGACTCGGGGATTCGGGAGCAGTTCTTC
TRBV5-8	TRBJ2-1	NA	16	TRBD2	CASSKGLAGAWVEQFF	TGTGCCAGCAGCAAAGGACTAGCGGGAGCATGGGTTGAGCAGTTCTTC
TRBV6-5	TRBJ1-4	NA	14	NA	CASRLGGANEKLFF	TGTGCCAGCAGGCTTGGGGGGGCTAATGAAAAACTGTTTTTT
TRBV29-1	TRBJ2-3	NA	15	NA	CSVELLLVPTDTQYF	TGCAGCGTTGAGTTACTTCTGGTCCCCACAGATACGCAGTATTTT
TRBV9	TRBJ2-7	NA	15	TRBD2	CASSLGTSGTYEQYF	TGTGCCAGCAGCCTCGGGACTAGCGGAACCTACGAGCAGTACTTC
TRBV19	TRBJ2-7	NA	13	NA	CASSAGQNYEQYF	TGTGCCAGTAGTGCGGGACAGAACTACGAGCAGTACTTC
TRBV3-1/TRBV3-2	TRBJ2-5	once	14	TRBD2	CASRLAGGRETQYF	TGTGCCAGCCGCCTTGCGGGGGGGCGAGAGACCCAGTACTTC
TRBV4-1	TRBJ2-1	NA	15	NA	CASSQVSGVSYEQFF	TGCGCCAGCAGCCAAGTGTCGGGAGTCAGCTATGAGCAGTTCTTC
TRBV7-9	TRBJ2-2	NA	18	TRBD2	CASSLGIVSSGNTGELFF	TGTGCCAGCAGCTTAGGTATCGTGTCTAGCGGGAACACCGGGGAGCTGTTTTTT
TRBV10-3	TRBJ1-1	NA	17	TRBD1	CAISARDRGLRNTEAFF	TGTGCCATCAGTGCCCGGGACAGGGGCCTTCGGAACACTGAAGCTTTCTTT
TRBV27	TRBJ2-5	NA	14	TRBD2	CASSYSYGRETQYF	TGTGCCAGCAGTTACTCCTACGGGAGGGAGACCCAGTACTTC
TRBV28	TRBJ1-5	once	17	TRBD1	CASSYRDRRYSNQPQHF	TGTGCCAGCAGTTACCGGGACAGGAGGTATAGCAATCAGCCCCAGCATTTT
TRBV19	TRBJ2-1	NA	17	TRBD2	CASSAGSVSSGIYEQFF	TGTGCCAGTAGTGCCGGGTCGGTGTCTAGCGGGATCTATGAGCAGTTCTTC
TRBV28	TRBJ2-1	NA	13	NA	CASSFRHYNEQFF	TGTGCCAGCAGTTTCCGACACTACAATGAGCAGTTCTTC
TRBV3-1/TRBV3-2	TRBJ2-7	once	12	NA	CASSQGPGEQYF	TGTGCCAGCAGCCAGGGGCCGGGCGAGCAGTACTTC
TRBV12-3/TRBV12-4	TRBJ1-1	once	11	NA	CASNSLSEAFF	TGTGCCAGCAACTCCCTCTCTGAAGCTTTCTTT
TRBV7-6	TRBJ2-7	NA	15	NA	CASSQNFGQYYEQYF	TGTGCCAGCAGTCAAAATTTCGGACAATACTACGAGCAGTACTTC
TRBV28	TRBJ1-1	NA	11	NA	CASQGNTEAFF	TGTGCCAGCCAGGGGAACACTGAAGCTTTCTTT
TRBV11-2	TRBJ1-1	NA	14	NA	CASSLVPRGTEAFF	TGTGCCAGCAGCTTAGTGCCCAGAGGGACTGAAGCTTTCTTT
TRBV6-1	TRBJ1-4	NA	15	NA	CASSEASAANEKLFF	TGTGCCAGCAGTGAAGCGAGCGCGGCTAATGAAAAACTGTTTTTT
TRBV5-1	TRBJ2-7	NA	16	TRBD2	CASSYHGLEESYEQYF	TGCGCCAGCAGCTACCACGGACTAGAGGAGTCCTACGAGCAGTACTTC
TRBV5-1	TRBJ1-6	few	14	TRBD1	CASSERTGPSPLHF	TGCGCCAGCAGCGAGAGGACAGGGCCCTCACCCCTCCACTTT
TRBV5-6	TRBJ1-2	NA	12	TRBD1	CASRNRQGGYTF	TGTGCCAGCAGGAATAGACAGGGTGGCTACACCTTC
TRBV5-1	TRBJ1-3	NA	12	NA	CASSSVGNTIYF	TGCGCCAGCAGCTCGGTTGGAAACACCATATATTTT
TRBV29-1	TRBJ2-1	few	12	NA	CSASRTTNEQFF	TGCAGCGCCTCTAGGACTACCAATGAGCAGTTCTTC
TRBV7-9	TRBJ1-1	NA	12	NA	CASSFLGVEAFF	TGTGCCAGCAGTTTCCTCGGGGTTGAAGCTTTCTTT
TRBV2	TRBJ2-1	NA	15	TRBD1	CASRKDRGVYNEQFF	TGTGCCAGCAGAAAGGACAGGGGCGTCTACAATGAGCAGTTCTTC
TRBV11-1	TRBJ2-1	NA	15	TRBD2	CASSPRLASYNEQFF	TGTGCCAGCAGCCCCAGACTAGCTTCCTACAATGAGCAGTTCTTC
TRBV19	TRBJ2-7	NA	15	NA	CASSIQLGPDYEQYF	TGTGCCAGTAGTATACAATTGGGGCCGGACTACGAGCAGTACTTC
TRBV10-1	TRBJ2-2	NA	16	TRBD2	CASSGLAGRNTGELFF	TGCGCCAGCAGCGGACTAGCGGGAAGAAACACCGGGGAGCTGTTTTTT
TRBV12-5	TRBJ2-5	NA	17	TRBD2	CASGLFYYSGRGETQYF	TGTGCTAGTGGTTTGTTCTACTATAGCGGGAGGGGAGAGACCCAGTACTTC
TRBV4-1	TRBJ1-4	few	15	NA	CASSLGAGRNEKLFF	TGCGCCAGCAGCCTAGGGGCCGGCCGAAATGAAAAACTGTTTTTT
TRBV28	TRBJ2-5	NA	15	NA	CASSLGAGNQETQYF	TGTGCCAGCAGTTTAGGGGCGGGGAACCAAGAGACCCAGTACTTC
TRBV18	TRBJ1-4	few	13	NA	CASSGGHLEKLFF	TGTGCCAGCTCAGGGGGCCATTTAGAAAAACTGTTTTTT
TRBV5-1	TRBJ2-1	NA	17	TRBD1	CASSLAPAGGAYNEQFF	TGCGCCAGCAGCTTGGCCCCGGCAGGGGGCGCTTACAATGAGCAGTTCTTC
TRBV27	TRBJ2-7	NA	11	NA	CASIGSGVQYF	TGTGCCAGCATCGGATCCGGGGTGCAGTACTTC
TRBV6-6	TRBJ2-5	NA	13	NA	CASNYRVRETQYF	TGTGCCAGCAACTACAGGGTCCGAGAGACCCAGTACTTC
TRBV3-1/TRBV3-2	TRBJ2-1	once	16	NA	CASSQGREDPYNEQFF	TGTGCCAGCAGCCAAGGGAGGGAGGACCCCTACAATGAGCAGTTCTTC
TRBV2	TRBJ2-7	NA	10	NA	CASRSGEQYF	TGTGCCAGCAGGTCGGGCGAGCAGTACTTC
TRBV4-1	TRBJ1-2	once	15	NA	CASSQGLDRNYGYTF	TGCGCCAGCAGCCAAGGTCTGGACAGAAACTATGGCTACACCTTC
TRBV30	TRBJ2-5	once	14	NA	CAWGQGRRQETQYF	TGTGCCTGGGGTCAGGGCCGACGACAAGAGACCCAGTACTTC
TRBV4-1	TRBJ2-5	NA	16	NA	CASSQAPGLGQETQYF	TGCGCCAGCAGCCAGGCTCCGGGACTGGGACAAGAGACCCAGTACTTC
TRBV9	TRBJ1-6	few	17	NA	CASSGRGSETRNSPLHF	TGTGCCAGCAGCGGAAGGGGATCAGAGACCAGAAATTCACCCCTCCACTTT
TRBV24-1	TRBJ1-5	NA	15	TRBD1	CATSDNTGGGQPQHF	TGTGCCACCAGTGACAACACAGGGGGCGGCCAGCCCCAGCATTTT
TRBV7-2	TRBJ2-1	NA	16	TRBD1	CASSPPTGALYNEQFF	TGTGCCAGCAGCCCCCCGACAGGGGCTCTCTACAATGAGCAGTTCTTC
TRBV27	TRBJ2-7	NA	15	TRBD2	CASMGLAGGRGEQYF	TGTGCCAGCATGGGACTAGCGGGAGGCCGAGGCGAGCAGTACTTC
TRBV6-1	TRBJ2-7	NA	13	NA	CASSERREREQYF	TGTGCCAGCAGTGAGAGAAGAGAACGCGAGCAGTACTTC
TRBV4-1	TRBJ2-1	NA	22	TRBD2	CASSLPGPSSGKALSSYNEQFF	TGCGCCAGCAGCCTCCCAGGGCCGTCTAGCGGGAAAGCCCTAAGCTCCTACAATGAGCAGTTCTTC
TRBV5-5	TRBJ2-4	once	13	TRBD1	CASSTRDRNIQYF	TGTGCCAGCTCGACACGGGACAGAAACATTCAGTACTTC
TRBV28	TRBJ1-5	NA	15	TRBD1	CASSFQGQGVQPQHF	TGTGCCAGCAGTTTCCAGGGACAGGGGGTTCAGCCCCAGCATTTT